This TCR beta chain was captured by sequencing in a study of T cells in localized non-small cell lung cancer. Study-wide results and caveats: Higher T cell density in the blood was associated with longer overall survival, whereas higher adjacent-lung clonality associated with shorter survival. There was higher T cell clonality in uninvolved adjacent lung than in tumor, and it was highest there.

Using immunoSEQ multiplex PCR, the repertoire was profiled, and TCRdb retains in-frame clones only, with some absent. The repertoire consists of more than 30,000 clones, with over 75% occurring once and the leading ten covering 4.2%. To note about this clone: Its antigen remains unidentified.

This CDR3 has 18 amino acids. Per germline, CDR1 MGHRA and CDR2 YSYEKL. V dropped 1 base and J dropped 1 base, with 19 bases sitting between them. Source: peripheral blood mononuclear cells, taken before any cancer treatment. The clonotype originates from a woman aged 35 to 69 with stage III lung adenocarcinoma. The rearrangement uses TRBV4-1 and TRBJ1-1; D might be TRBD1 (6 bases). The CDR3 DNA is TGCGCCAGCAGCCAAGGATCCGTCGCCGGACAGCCGAACACTGAAGCTTTCTTT. Its protein is CASSQGSVAGQPNTEAFF.